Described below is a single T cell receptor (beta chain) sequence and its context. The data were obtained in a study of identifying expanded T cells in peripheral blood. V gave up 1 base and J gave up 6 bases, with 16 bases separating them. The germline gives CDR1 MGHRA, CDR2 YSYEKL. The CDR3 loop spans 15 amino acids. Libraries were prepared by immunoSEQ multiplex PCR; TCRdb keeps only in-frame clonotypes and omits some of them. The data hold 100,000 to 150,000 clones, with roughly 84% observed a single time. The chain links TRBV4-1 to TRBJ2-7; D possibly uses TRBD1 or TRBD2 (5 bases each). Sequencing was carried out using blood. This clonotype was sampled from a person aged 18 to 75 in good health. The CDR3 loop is CASSQVWPGRSEQYF. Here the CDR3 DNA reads TGCGCCAGCAGCCAAGTATGGCCGGGGCGGAGCGAGCAGTACTTC.